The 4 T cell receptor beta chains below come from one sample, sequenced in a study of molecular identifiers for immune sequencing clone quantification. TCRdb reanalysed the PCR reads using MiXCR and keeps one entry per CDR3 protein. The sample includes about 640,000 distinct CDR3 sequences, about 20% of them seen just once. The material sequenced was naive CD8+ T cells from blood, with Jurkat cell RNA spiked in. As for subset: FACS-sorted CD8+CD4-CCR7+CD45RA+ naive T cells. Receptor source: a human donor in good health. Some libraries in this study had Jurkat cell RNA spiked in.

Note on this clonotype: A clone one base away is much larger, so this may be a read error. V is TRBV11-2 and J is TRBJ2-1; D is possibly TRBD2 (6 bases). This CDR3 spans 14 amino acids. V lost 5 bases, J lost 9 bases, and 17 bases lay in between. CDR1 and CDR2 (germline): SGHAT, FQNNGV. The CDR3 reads CASSPGRDWGEQFF. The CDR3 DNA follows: TGTGCCAGCAGCCCCGGACGGGACTGGGGTGAGCAGTTCTTC. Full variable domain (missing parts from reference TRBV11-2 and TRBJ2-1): EAGVAQSPRYKIIEKRQSVAFWCNPISGHATLYWYQQILGQGPKLLIQFQNNGVVDDSQLPKDRFSAERLKGVDSTLKIQPAKLEDSAVYLCASSPGRDWGEQFFGPGTRLTVL.

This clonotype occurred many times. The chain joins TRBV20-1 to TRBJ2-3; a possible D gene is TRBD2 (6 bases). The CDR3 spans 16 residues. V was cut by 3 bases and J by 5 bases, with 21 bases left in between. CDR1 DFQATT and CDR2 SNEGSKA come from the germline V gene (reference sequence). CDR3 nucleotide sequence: TGCAGTGCTAGCTCCCTCGACGGGGCGCGGGGAGATACGCAGTATTTT. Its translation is CSASSLDGARGDTQYF.

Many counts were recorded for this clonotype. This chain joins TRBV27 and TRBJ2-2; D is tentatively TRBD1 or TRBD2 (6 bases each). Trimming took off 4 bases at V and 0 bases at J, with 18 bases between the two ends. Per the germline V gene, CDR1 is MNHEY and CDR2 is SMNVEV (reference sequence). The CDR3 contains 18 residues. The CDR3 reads CASSSKVEGGTNTGELFF. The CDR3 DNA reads TGTGCCAGCAGTTCCAAGGTTGAGGGGGGAACGAACACCGGGGAGCTGTTTTTT.

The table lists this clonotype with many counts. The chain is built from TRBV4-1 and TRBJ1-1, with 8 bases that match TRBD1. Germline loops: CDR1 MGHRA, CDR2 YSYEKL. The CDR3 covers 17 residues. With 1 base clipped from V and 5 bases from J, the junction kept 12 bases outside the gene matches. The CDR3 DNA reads TGCGCCAGCAGCCAAGTTCCAGGGGGCGTTTTAGGGACTGAAGCTTTCTTT. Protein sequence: CASSQVPGGVLGTEAFF.